This paragraph reports one T cell receptor beta chain. The V gene's germline CDR1 is MNHNS and CDR2 SASEGT. CDR3 length: 18 amino acids. V lost 4 bases and J lost 5, with 26 bases in between. These data come from a study of blood T cell repertoires in COVID-19. In the study's own analysis: Estimates of nucleated cell counts were drawn from the amplification of reference gene primers. The data were produced by immunoSEQ multiplex PCR, yet TCRdb's version contains in-frame clones alone and is incomplete. The DNA was the basis for D and trimming; V, J and clone size are from that table. Here the sample spans roughly 120,000 clones, about 90% being singletons.

This receptor was obtained from a human donor in a cohort sampled during active COVID-19. The specimen sequenced was peripheral blood. This chain links TRBV6-1 with TRBJ2-5; D not resolved. The CDR3 reads CASSGWQTTNNLQETQYF. The CDR3 DNA reads TGTGCCAGCAGTGGCTGGCAAACCACTAATAATCTCCAGGAGACCCAGTACTTC.